This T cell receptor beta chain was observed in a study of blood T cell repertoires in COVID-19. Study-level background: PBMCs, B-cell-depleted T cells, or T cells were the source of the cDNA or gDNA that made up the material.

Produced via immunoSEQ multiplex PCR; TCRdb's table is partial and in-frame only. This repertoire shows approximately 330,000 clones, roughly 88% found once; its top ten account for roughly 4.1%. The sequenced sample consisted of peripheral blood. This clonotype was sampled from a woman aged 45-59 years with active or convalescent COVID-19.

The CDR3 nucleotides are TGTGCCAGCAGCCAAGCCGGGGGGGGCCCTCACAATGAGCAGTTCTTC. Translated, it gives CASSQAGGGPHNEQFF. The V call is TRBV3-1 (or the pseudogene TRBV3-2), the J call TRBJ2-1, with 8 bases identical to TRBD2. With V trimmed by 1 base and J by 5 bases, 7 bases remained unmatched. This CDR3 spans 16 amino acids. Per germline, CDR1 LGHDT and CDR2 YNNKEL (reference sequence).